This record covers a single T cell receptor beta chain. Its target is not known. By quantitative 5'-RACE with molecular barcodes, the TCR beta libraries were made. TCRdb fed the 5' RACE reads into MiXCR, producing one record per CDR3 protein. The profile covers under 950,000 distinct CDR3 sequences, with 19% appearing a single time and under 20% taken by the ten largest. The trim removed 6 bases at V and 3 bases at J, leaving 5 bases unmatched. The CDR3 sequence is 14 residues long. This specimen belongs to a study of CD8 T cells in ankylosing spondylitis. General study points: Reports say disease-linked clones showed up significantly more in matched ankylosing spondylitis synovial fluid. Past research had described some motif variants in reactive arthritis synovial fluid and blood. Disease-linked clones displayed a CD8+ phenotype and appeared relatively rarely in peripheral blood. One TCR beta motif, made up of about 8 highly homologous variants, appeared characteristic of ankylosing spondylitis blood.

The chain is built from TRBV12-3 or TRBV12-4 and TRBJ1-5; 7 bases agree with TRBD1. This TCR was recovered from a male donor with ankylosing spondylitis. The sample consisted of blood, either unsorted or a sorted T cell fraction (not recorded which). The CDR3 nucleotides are TGTGCCAGCAGGTTCGGACAGGACAATCAGCCCCAGCATTTT. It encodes CASRFGQDNQPQHF.